A selection of T cell receptor beta chains follows, all from one sample in a study of control samples from healthy donors and cancer patients. Profiling relied on immunoSEQ multiplex PCR, and the TCRdb table lists in-frame clones only, not all of them. There are about 54,000 clones in the sample; 95% to 96% occur only once, and approximately 1.9% lies in the top ten. The specimen sequenced was blood. The receptor set was obtained from a young woman in good health. The CDR3 runs from the conserved cysteine through the conserved F or W. The order of the fields is V gene, D gene, clone size, J gene, CDR3 DNA, CDR3 protein. D genes are given only for firm matches. Expanded clones are given a class, and other clones once, few, many or no size at all.

v_gene: TRBV24-1; d_gene: TRBD2; abundance: once; j_gene: TRBJ2-2; CDR3nt: TGTGCCACCAGTGAAGGGCCTGGCGGGAGGGCCCGCAGGACCGGGGAGCTGTTTTTT; CDR3aa: CATSEGPGGRARRTGELFF
v_gene: TRBV4-1; d_gene: NA; abundance: NA; j_gene: TRBJ1-2; CDR3nt: TGCGCCAGCAGCCAAGGCCCAGGGTCAGTTCTTGGCTACACCTTC; CDR3aa: CASSQGPGSVLGYTF
v_gene: TRBV5-1; d_gene: TRBD2; abundance: once; j_gene: TRBJ2-5; CDR3nt: TGCGCCAGCAGCTTACTTGTTGGACTAGCGGGAGGAGAGACCCAGTACTTC; CDR3aa: CASSLLVGLAGGETQYF
v_gene: TRBV27; d_gene: NA; abundance: NA; j_gene: TRBJ2-5; CDR3nt: TGTGCCAGCAGCCCTTTCTCCCGGTCGGGAGAGACCCAGTACTTC; CDR3aa: CASSPFSRSGETQYF
v_gene: TRBV3-1/TRBV3-2; d_gene: TRBD2; abundance: NA; j_gene: TRBJ2-7; CDR3nt: TGTGCCAGCAGTACGGGGGGGAGCTCCTACGAGCAGTACTTC; CDR3aa: CASSTGGSSYEQYF
v_gene: TRBV12-2; d_gene: NA; abundance: NA; j_gene: TRBJ2-3; CDR3nt: TGTGCAAGTCGCTTCGGACTAGCGGGAAGGGATACGCAGTATTTT; CDR3aa: CASRFGLAGRDTQYF
v_gene: TRBV18; d_gene: NA; abundance: NA; j_gene: TRBJ2-1; CDR3nt: TGTGCCAGCTCACCCCTCAGCGGCAATGAGCAGTTCTTC; CDR3aa: CASSPLSGNEQFF
v_gene: TRBV18; d_gene: NA; abundance: NA; j_gene: TRBJ2-2; CDR3nt: TGTGCCAGCTCACCGCTGAGCCTCCTCGCAACGGGGGAGCTGTTTTTT; CDR3aa: CASSPLSLLATGELFF
v_gene: TRBV28; d_gene: NA; abundance: NA; j_gene: TRBJ2-1; CDR3nt: TGTGCCAGCAGTTTATGGAGTCTAGTTTCCTACAATGAGCAGTTCTTC; CDR3aa: CASSLWSLVSYNEQFF
v_gene: TRBV2; d_gene: TRBD1; abundance: NA; j_gene: TRBJ2-1; CDR3nt: TGTGCCAGCAGTGATCCGGATCGGGACACAGGGGCCTACAATGAGCAGTTCTTC; CDR3aa: CASSDPDRDTGAYNEQFF
v_gene: TRBV18; d_gene: TRBD1; abundance: NA; j_gene: TRBJ2-3; CDR3nt: TGTGCCAGCTACGTGGACTGTGCATCATACAGGGGGGCAGATACGCAGTATTTT; CDR3aa: CASYVDCASYRGADTQYF
v_gene: TRBV2; d_gene: TRBD2; abundance: NA; j_gene: TRBJ2-7; CDR3nt: TGTGCCAGCAGCGATAGCGGGAAGGGCTACGAGCAGTACTTC; CDR3aa: CASSDSGKGYEQYF
v_gene: TRBV2; d_gene: NA; abundance: NA; j_gene: TRBJ1-4; CDR3nt: TGTGCCAGCACCCCGAGACGGTCCTTGGCAACTAATGAAAAACTGTTTTTT; CDR3aa: CASTPRRSLATNEKLFF
v_gene: TRBV28; d_gene: NA; abundance: NA; j_gene: TRBJ2-7; CDR3nt: TGTGCCAGCTCGTCCGTCTCCTACGAGCAGTACTTC; CDR3aa: CASSSVSYEQYF
v_gene: TRBV6-2/TRBV6-3; d_gene: NA; abundance: NA; j_gene: TRBJ1-2; CDR3nt: TGTGCCAGCAGTGTTGACGGCGCGCTTTCTAACTATGGCTACACCTTC; CDR3aa: CASSVDGALSNYGYTF
v_gene: TRBV7-9; d_gene: NA; abundance: NA; j_gene: TRBJ2-2; CDR3nt: TGTGCCAGCAGCTTATGGCAGGCGAACACCGGGGAGCTGTTTTTT; CDR3aa: CASSLWQANTGELFF
v_gene: TRBV27; d_gene: NA; abundance: NA; j_gene: TRBJ2-7; CDR3nt: TGTGCCAGCAGTTTTCAGGGGGGGAGCTCCTACGAGCAGTACTTC; CDR3aa: CASSFQGGSSYEQYF
v_gene: TRBV30; d_gene: NA; abundance: once; j_gene: TRBJ2-1; CDR3nt: TGTGCCTGGTGGAGGGGGGAGGGCCCCGATGAGCAGTTCTTC; CDR3aa: CAWWRGEGPDEQFF
v_gene: TRBV6-1; d_gene: NA; abundance: NA; j_gene: TRBJ1-5; CDR3nt: TGTGCCAGCAGTGAAGCCCGGGGCCTTAATCAGCCCCAGCATTTT; CDR3aa: CASSEARGLNQPQHF
v_gene: TRBV29-1; d_gene: TRBD2; abundance: NA; j_gene: TRBJ2-1; CDR3nt: TGCAGCGTTGGAGGGCAGCGGGGGAGATCGTCCTACAATGAGCAGTTCTTC; CDR3aa: CSVGGQRGRSSYNEQFF